The clone carrying this T cell receptor (beta chain) showed up just a few times. Its antigen is unidentified. The entry originates in a study of T cells in Graves' hyperthyroidism and ophthalmopathy. For the study at large: Peripheral blood sampling occurred at initial diagnosis, before any treatment.

The ends were cut back, 5 bases at V and 4 bases at J, with 18 bases in the middle. The CDR3 is made up of 15 amino acids. Per the germline V gene, CDR1 is SNHLY and CDR2 is FYNNEI. No ophthalmopathy progression within 18 months constituted stable Graves' hyperthyroidism. Points from the study as a whole: Before onset, by a median of about six months, the model predicted ophthalmopathy.

From RNA transcripts, TCR beta CDR3 regions were amplified. The HTBI primer set served for first-round RT-PCR of the TCR CDR3. Each CDR3 protein gets one entry after TCRdb re-called the multiplex PCR reads with MiXCR. Of about 400,000 distinct CDR3 sequences in the sample, 15% to 17% were seen once. The sequenced sample was blood. The rearrangement uses TRBV2 and TRBJ2-7; D tentatively reads TRBD1 or TRBD2 (5 bases each). This receptor was identified in a young woman with Graves' hyperthyroidism. The CDR3 loop is CASSPRPVEGYEQYF. The DNA for the CDR3 is TGTGCCAGCAGTCCTAGGCCGGTTGAGGGGTACGAGCAGTACTTC.